The 10 T cell receptor beta chains in this list originate from one sample, sequenced in a study of T cells in Graves' hyperthyroidism and ophthalmopathy. TCR beta CDR3 regions were amplified from RNA. First-round RT-PCR with HTBI primers amplified the TCR CDR3 region. TCRdb itself ran the multiplex PCR reads through MiXCR, one entry per CDR3 protein. This sample has around 340,000 distinct CDR3 sequences, with 17% found just once. The source material was blood. All receptors derive from a woman between 25 and 40 years old with Graves' hyperthyroidism that later progressed to Graves' ophthalmopathy.

This clonotype has at least ten counts. This chain's CDR3 is CASSLLGRLTDTQYF. The DNA for the CDR3 is TGTGCCAGCAGCTTACTGGGCAGACTCACAGATACGCAGTATTTT. The V and J genes are TRBV7-9 and TRBJ2-3, with D unclear. CDR1 and CDR2 (germline): SEHNR, FQNEAQ (reference sequence). Trimming removed 2 bases at V and 2 bases at J, with 11 bases between. The CDR3 has 15 residues.

V usage is TRBV20-1 and J usage is TRBJ2-3; 7 bases match TRBD2. CDR1 and CDR2 (germline): DFQATT, SNEGSKA (reference sequence). V was pared by 2 bases and J by 5 bases, with 7 bases of the junction left unmatched. This CDR3 is 14 amino acids long. CDR3 protein: CSARREGPGDTQYF. The CDR3 region has the DNA TGCAGTGCTAGAAGGGAGGGCCCGGGAGATACGCAGTATTTT.

This clonotype came up many times. The chain joins TRBV7-6 to TRBJ2-7; 9 nucleotides agree with TRBD1. Germline V gene lookup returns CDR1 SGHVS and CDR2 FNYEAQ. This CDR3 region has 14 residues. Trimming removed 5 bases from V and 1 base from J; junction bases left unmatched: 3. The CDR3, as DNA: TGTGCCAGCAGCGCCGGACAGGGGTCCTACGAGCAGTACTTC. As protein: CASSAGQGSYEQYF.

This clonotype showed up many times. The chain combines TRBV3-1 with TRBJ2-2, with D unresolved. V was cut by 6 bases and J by 8 bases, with 13 bases left in between. The CDR3 is made up of 13 amino acids. CDR1 and CDR2 (germline): LGHDT, YNNKEL (reference sequence). CDR3 amino acids: CASRPFPSGELFF. The CDR3 DNA reads as TGTGCCAGCAGGCCTTTCCCCTCTGGGGAGCTGTTTTTT.

The rearrangement joins TRBV9 to TRBJ1-2, with D unclear. Trimming left V 0 bases short and J 0 bases short, with 9 bases between. CDR3 size: 15 residues. CDR1 is SGDLS and CDR2 is YYNGEE in the germline V gene. The CDR3 is CASSVVGTPNYGYTF. The CDR3 coding sequence is TGTGCCAGCAGCGTAGTCGGTACCCCTAACTATGGCTACACCTTC.

The chain is built from TRBV27 and TRBJ1-2; D remains unclear. The CDR3 totals 12 residues. CDR1 MNHEY and CDR2 SMNVEV come from the germline V gene (reference sequence). V gave up 5 bases and J gave up 3 bases, with 7 bases separating them. DNA for the CDR3: TGTGCCAGCAGTACCCCTCACTATGGCTACACCTTC. This translates into CASSTPHYGYTF.

There are many counts of this clonotype. The chain carries TRBV28 and TRBJ1-5, with D perhaps matching TRBD1 (5 bases). This CDR3 is built from 14 residues. Germline CDR1 is MDHEN and CDR2 is SYDVKM. With 6 bases removed from V and 4 bases from J, the gap between germline ends came to 13 bases. CDR3 DNA sequence: TGTGCCAGCAGCCCGGGACGGACAAATCAGCCCCAGCATTTT. Translation gives CASSPGRTNQPQHF.

This clonotype was picked up many times. The V gene is TRBV5-1, the J gene TRBJ1-4; weak D call: TRBD1 (5 bases). The CDR3 contains 15 residues. V lost 1 base to trimming and J lost 3 bases, with 10 bases between them. Germline V lookup: CDR1 SGHRS, CDR2 YFSETQ. DNA for the CDR3: TGCGCCAGCAGCTTGAGCCAGGGTCCTAATGAAAAACTGTTTTTT. This translates into CASSLSQGPNEKLFF.

This clonotype was detected many times. V gene TRBV28 combines with J gene TRBJ2-3; tentative D call: TRBD1 (5 bases). This CDR3 contains 15 residues. V lost 2 bases to trimming and J lost 4 bases, with 13 bases between them. Germline CDR1 MDHEN, CDR2 SYDVKM. The CDR3 DNA is TGTGCCAGCAGTTTACCGGTCGCAGGGTCAGATACGCAGTATTTT. Amino acid sequence: CASSLPVAGSDTQYF.

This clonotype was seen many times. The chain joins TRBV5-8 to TRBJ2-7; 10 positions match TRBD2. The trim removed 4 bases at V and 0 bases at J, leaving 7 bases unmatched. The CDR3 length is 16 residues. Per the germline V gene, CDR1 is SGHTS and CDR2 is YDEGEE. This chain's CDR3 is CASSPGLADSSYEQYF. The CDR3 DNA follows: TGTGCCAGCAGCCCCGGACTAGCGGATAGCTCCTACGAGCAGTACTTC.